This T cell receptor (beta chain) was captured in a study of T cells in Graves' hyperthyroidism and ophthalmopathy. This clonotype was recorded at least ten times. Its antigen remains unknown. Findings and limits, study-wide: In the blood, most expanded thyroid clonotypes above 0.001 appeared as well. Ophthalmopathy was model-predicted a median about 6.9 months pre-onset.

Exclusions: uncontrolled infection, other autoimmune disease, pregnancy, lactation. Together with thyroid ultrasound, orbital computed tomography, serum thyroxine and TRAb, clinical symptoms were used for diagnoses. Amplified TCR beta CDR3 regions came from RNA transcripts. During a first-round RT-PCR of the TCR CDR3, the HTBI primer set was used. TCRdb passed the multiplex PCR reads through MiXCR, listing each CDR3 protein once. The profile shows about 610,000 distinct CDR3 sequences, more than 45% of them singletons. V lost 3 bases, J lost 1 base, and 15 bases lay in between. Germline lookup yields CDR1 SGHDN and CDR2 FVKESK. CDR3 length: 16 residues.

The TCR was taken from a woman under 30 with Graves' hyperthyroidism. The genes are TRBV14 and TRBJ1-1; D gene unclear. Sequenced material: peripheral blood or thyroid tissue (not recorded which). CDR3 DNA sequence: TGTGCCAGCAGCCAGCAGCGGCGATTTACGAACACTGAAGCTTTCTTT. The encoded protein is CASSQQRRFTNTEAFF.